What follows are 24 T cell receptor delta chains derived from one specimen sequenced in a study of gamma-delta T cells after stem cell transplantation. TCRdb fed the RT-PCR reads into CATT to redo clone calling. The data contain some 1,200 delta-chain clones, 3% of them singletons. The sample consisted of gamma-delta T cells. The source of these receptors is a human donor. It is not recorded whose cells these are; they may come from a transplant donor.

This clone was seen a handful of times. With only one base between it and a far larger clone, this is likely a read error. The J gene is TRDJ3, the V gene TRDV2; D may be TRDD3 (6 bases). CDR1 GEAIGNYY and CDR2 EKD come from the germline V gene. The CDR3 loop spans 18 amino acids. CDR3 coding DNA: TGTGCCTGTGGCACCATTGGGGGCGTCTCCTGGGACACCCGACAGATGTTTTTC. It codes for CACGTIGGVSWDTRQMFF.

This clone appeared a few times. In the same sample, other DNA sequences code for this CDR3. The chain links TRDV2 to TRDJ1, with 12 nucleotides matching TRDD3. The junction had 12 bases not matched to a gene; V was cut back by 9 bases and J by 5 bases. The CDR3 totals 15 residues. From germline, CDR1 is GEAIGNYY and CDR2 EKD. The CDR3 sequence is CARDSLLGDTDKLIF. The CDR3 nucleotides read TGTGCCCGCGACAGCCTACTGGGGGATACAGATAAACTCATCTTT.

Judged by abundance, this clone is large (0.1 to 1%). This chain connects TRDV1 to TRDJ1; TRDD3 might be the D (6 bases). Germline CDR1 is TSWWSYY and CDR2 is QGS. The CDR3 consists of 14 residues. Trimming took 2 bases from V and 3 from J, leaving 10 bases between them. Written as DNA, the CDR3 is TGTGCTCTTGGGGAAGTCTGGGGTCCCGATAAACTCATCTTT. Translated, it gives CALGEVWGPDKLIF.

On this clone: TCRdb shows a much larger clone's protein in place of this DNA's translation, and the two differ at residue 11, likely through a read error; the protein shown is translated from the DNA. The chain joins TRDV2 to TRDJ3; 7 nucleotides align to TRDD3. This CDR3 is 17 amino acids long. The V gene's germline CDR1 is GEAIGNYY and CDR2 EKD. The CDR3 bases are TGTGCCTGCGCGCCGGCTGGGGGTTCCTGGGGCACCCGACAGATGTTTTTC. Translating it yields CACAPAGGSWGTRQMFF.

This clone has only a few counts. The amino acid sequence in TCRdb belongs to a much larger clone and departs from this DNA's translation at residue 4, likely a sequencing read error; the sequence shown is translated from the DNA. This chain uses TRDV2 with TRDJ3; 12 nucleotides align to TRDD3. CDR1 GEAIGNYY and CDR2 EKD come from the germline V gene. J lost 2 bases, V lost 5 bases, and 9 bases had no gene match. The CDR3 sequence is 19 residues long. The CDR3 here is CACGTVLGDTAWDTRQMFF. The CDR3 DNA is TGTGCCTGTGGCACGGTACTGGGGGATACAGCCTGGGACACCCGACAGATGTTTTTC.

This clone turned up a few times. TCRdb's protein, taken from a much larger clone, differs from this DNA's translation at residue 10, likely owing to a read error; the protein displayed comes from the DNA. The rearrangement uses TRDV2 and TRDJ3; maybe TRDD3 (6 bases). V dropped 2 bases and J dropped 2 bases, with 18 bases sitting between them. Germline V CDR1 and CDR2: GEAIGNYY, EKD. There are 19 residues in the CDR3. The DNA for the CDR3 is TGTGCCTGTGACAGCGCTACCGACTGGGAGGCCTGGGACACCCGACAGATGTTTTTC. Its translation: CACDSATDWEAWDTRQMFF.

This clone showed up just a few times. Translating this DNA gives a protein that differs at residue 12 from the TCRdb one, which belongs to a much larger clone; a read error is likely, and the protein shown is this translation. CDR3 amino acids: CACLPLGEANTNKLIF. The CDR3 DNA is TGTGCCTGTTTACCACTGGGGGAAGCGAACACCAATAAACTCATCTTT. J is TRDJ1 and V is TRDV2, with TRDD3 matching over 9 bases. The CDR3 loop spans 16 amino acids. Per the germline V gene, CDR1 is GEAIGNYY and CDR2 is EKD.

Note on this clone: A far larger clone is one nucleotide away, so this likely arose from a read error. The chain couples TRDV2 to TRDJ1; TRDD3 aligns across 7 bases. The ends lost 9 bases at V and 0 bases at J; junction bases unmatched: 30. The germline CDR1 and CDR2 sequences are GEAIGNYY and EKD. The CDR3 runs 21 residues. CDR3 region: CARGLVKLGTYPASYTDKLIF. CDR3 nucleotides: TGTGCCCGTGGCCTAGTGAAACTGGGGACTTACCCTGCCTCGTACACCGATAAACTCATCTTT.

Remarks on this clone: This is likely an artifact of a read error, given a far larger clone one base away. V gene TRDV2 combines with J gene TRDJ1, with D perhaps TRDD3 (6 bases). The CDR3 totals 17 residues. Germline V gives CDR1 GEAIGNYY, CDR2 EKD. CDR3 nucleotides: TGTGCCTGTGACACCGCTTTCACCGGGGGACCAACCGGTAAACTCATCTTT. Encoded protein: CACDTAFTGGPTGKLIF.

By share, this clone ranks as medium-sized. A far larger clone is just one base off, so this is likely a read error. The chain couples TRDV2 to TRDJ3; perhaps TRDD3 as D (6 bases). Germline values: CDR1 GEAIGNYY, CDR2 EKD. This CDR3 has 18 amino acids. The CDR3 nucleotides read TGTGCCTGTGGCACCGCTGGGGCAAGCTCCTGGGACACCCGACAGATGTTTTTC. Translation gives CACGTAGASSWDTRQMFF.

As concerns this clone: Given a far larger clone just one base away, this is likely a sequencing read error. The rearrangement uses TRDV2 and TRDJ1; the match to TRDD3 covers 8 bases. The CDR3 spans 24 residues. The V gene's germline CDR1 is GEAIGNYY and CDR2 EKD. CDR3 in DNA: TGTGCCCGTGACACCGTCGGCGGTCTGGGTACCGTGTCGTCTGGGGGACCGTACACCGATAAACTCATCTTT. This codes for CARDTVGGLGTVSSGGPYTDKLIF.

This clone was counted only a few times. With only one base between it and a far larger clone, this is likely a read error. CDR3 nucleotide sequence: TGTGCCTGTGACACCCTACTGGGGGGTACCGATAAACTCATCTTT. This codes for CACDTLLGGTDKLIF. The chain links TRDV2 to TRDJ1; TRDD3 aligns across 8 bases. CDR1 and CDR2 (germline): GEAIGNYY, EKD. CDR3 length equals 15 residues. Germline trimming cut 0 bases from V and 2 bases from J; bases unmatched to any gene: 4.

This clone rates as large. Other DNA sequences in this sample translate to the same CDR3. CDR3: CACDAVLGDTNTDKLIF. The CDR3 DNA follows: TGTGCCTGTGACGCCGTACTGGGGGATACAAACACCGATAAACTCATCTTT. The chain employs TRDV2 and TRDJ1, with 12 bases fitting TRDD3. The CDR3 loop spans 17 amino acids. Germline lookup yields CDR1 GEAIGNYY and CDR2 EKD. Trimming cost V 3 bases and J 0 bases; bases outside gene matches: 7.

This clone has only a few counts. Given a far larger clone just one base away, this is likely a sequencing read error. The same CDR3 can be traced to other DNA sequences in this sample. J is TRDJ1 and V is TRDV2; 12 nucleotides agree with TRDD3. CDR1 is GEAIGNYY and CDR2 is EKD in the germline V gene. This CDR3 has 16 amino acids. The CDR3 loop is CACEALGDTGTDKLIF. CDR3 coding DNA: TGTGCCTGTGAGGCACTGGGGGATACTGGCACCGATAAGCTCATCTTT.

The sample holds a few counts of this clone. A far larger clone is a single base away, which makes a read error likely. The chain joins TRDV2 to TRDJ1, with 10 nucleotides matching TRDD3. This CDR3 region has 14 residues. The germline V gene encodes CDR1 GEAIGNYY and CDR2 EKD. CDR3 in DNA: TGTGCCCGTGACTCACTGGGGGATTACGATAAACTCATCTTT. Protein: CARDSLGDYDKLIF.

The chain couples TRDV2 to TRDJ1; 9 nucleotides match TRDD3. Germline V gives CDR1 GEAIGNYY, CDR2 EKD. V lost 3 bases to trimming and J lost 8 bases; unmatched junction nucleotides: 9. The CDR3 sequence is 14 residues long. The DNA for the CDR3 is TGTGCCTGTGACCCCGTACTGGGGGACTCGAAACTCATCTTT. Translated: CACDPVLGDSKLIF.

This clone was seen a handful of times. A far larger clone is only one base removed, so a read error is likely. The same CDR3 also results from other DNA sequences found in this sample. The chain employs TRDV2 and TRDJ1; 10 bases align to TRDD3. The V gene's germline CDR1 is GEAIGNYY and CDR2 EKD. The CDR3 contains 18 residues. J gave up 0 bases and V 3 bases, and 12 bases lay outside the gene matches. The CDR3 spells CACDELLGDRPYTDKLIF. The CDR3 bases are TGTGCCTGTGACGAACTGCTGGGGGATAGACCGTACACCGATAAACTCATCTTT.

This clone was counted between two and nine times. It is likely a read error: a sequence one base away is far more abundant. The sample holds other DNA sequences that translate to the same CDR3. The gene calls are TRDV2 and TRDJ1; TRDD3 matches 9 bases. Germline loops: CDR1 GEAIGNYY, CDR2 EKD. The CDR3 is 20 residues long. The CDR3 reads CACDTVPPGDTRRYTDKLIF. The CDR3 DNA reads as TGTGCCTGCGACACCGTCCCGCCGGGGGATACACGCAGGTACACCGATAAACTCATCTTT.

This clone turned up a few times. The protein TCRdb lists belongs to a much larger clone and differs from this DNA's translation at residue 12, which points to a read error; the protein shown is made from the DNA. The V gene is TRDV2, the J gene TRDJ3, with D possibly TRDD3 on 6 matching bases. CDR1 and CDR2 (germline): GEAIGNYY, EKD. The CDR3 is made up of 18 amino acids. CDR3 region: CACDTIGGVSWNTRQMFF. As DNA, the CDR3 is TGTGCCTGTGACACCATTGGGGGCGTCTCCTGGAACACCCGACAGATGTTTTTC.

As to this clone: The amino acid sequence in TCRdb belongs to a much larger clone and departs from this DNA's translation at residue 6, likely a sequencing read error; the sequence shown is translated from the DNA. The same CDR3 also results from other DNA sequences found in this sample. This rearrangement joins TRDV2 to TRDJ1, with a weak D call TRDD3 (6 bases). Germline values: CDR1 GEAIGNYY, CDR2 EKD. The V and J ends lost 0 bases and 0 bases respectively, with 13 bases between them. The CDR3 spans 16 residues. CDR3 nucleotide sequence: TGTGCCTGTGACACCGCGGGGGGACCGTACACCGATAAACTCATCTTT. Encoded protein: CACDTAGGPYTDKLIF.

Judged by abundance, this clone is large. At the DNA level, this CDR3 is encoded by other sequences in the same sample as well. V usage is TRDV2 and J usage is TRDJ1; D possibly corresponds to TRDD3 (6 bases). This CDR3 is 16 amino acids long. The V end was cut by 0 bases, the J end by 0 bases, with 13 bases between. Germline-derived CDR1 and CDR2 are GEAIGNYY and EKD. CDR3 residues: CACDTLTGDDTDKLIF. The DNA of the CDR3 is TGTGCCTGTGACACCTTAACGGGGGACGACACCGATAAACTCATCTTT.

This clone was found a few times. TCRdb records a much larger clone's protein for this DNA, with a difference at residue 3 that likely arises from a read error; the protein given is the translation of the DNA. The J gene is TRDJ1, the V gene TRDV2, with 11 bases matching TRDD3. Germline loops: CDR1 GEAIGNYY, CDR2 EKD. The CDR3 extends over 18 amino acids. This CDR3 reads CARDELLGDRPYTDKLIF. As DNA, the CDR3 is TGTGCCCGTGACGAACTACTGGGGGATAGACCGTACACCGATAAACTCATCTTT.

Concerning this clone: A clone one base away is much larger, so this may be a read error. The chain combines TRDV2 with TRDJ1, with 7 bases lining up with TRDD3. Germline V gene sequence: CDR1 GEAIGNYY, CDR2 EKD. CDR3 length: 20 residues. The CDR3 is CACGTITSENPLGHTDKLIF. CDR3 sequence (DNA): TGTGCCTGTGGCACCATTACATCCGAGAACCCACTGGGGCACACCGATAAACTCATCTTT.

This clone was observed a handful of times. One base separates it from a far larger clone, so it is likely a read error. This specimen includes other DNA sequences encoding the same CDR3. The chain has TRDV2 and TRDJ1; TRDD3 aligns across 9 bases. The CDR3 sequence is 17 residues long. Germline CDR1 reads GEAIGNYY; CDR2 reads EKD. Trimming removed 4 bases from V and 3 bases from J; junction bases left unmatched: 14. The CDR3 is CACEPLPWGDTADKLIF. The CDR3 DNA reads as TGTGCCTGTGAGCCTCTGCCCTGGGGGGATACAGCCGATAAACTCATCTTT.